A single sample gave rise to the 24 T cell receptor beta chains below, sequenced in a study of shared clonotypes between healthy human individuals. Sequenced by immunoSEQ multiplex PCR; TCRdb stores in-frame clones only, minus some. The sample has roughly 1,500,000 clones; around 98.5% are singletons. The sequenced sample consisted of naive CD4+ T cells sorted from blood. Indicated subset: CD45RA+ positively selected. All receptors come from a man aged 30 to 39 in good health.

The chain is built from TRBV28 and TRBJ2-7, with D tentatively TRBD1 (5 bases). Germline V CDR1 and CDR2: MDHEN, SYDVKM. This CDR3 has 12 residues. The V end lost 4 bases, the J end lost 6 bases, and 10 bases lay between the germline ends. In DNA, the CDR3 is TGTGCCAGCAGTTCAGGGAATCCCGAGCAGTACTTC. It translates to CASSSGNPEQYF.

CDR3 region: CASSPSGIEVQYF. DNA of the CDR3: TGTGCCAGCAGTCCTAGCGGAATCGAGGTGCAGTACTTC. The V call is TRBV28, the J call TRBJ2-5; TRBD2 aligns across 7 bases. With 5 bases clipped from V and 11 bases from J, the junction kept 11 bases outside the gene matches. Germline V gene lookup returns CDR1 MDHEN and CDR2 SYDVKM. This CDR3 region has 13 residues. Full variable domain (outside the CDR3, taken from reference TRBV28 and TRBJ2-5): DVKVTQSSRYLVKRTGEKVFLECVQDMDHENMFWYRQDPGLGLRLIYFSYDVKMKEKGDIPEGYSVSREKKERFSLILESASTNQTSMYLCASSPSGIEVQYFGPGTRLLVL.

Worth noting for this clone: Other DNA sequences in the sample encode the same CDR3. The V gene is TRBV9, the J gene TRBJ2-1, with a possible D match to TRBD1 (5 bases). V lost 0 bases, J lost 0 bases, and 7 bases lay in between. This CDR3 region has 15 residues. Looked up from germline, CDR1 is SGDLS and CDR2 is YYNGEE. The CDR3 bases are TGTGCCAGCAGCGTAGGTACAGGCTCCTACAATGAGCAGTTCTTC. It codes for CASSVGTGSYNEQFF.

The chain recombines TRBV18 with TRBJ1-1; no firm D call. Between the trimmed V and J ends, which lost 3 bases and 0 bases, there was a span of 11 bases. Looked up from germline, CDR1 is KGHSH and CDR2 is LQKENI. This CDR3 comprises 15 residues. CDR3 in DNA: TGTGCCAGCTCACCGGACGGCTACATGAACACTGAAGCTTTCTTT. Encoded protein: CASSPDGYMNTEAFF. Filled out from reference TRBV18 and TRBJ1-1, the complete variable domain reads NAGVMQNPRHLVRRRGQEARLRCSPMKGHSHVYWYRQLPEEGLKFMVYLQKENIIDESGMPKERFSAEFPKEGPSILRIQQVVRGDSAAYFCASSPDGYMNTEAFFGQGTRLTVV.

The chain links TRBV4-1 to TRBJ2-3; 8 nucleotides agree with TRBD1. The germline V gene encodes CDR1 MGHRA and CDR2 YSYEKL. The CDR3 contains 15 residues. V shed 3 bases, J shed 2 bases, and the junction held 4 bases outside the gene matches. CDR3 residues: CASSHPGQDTDTQYF. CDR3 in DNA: TGCGCCAGCAGCCACCCGGGACAGGACACAGATACGCAGTATTTT.

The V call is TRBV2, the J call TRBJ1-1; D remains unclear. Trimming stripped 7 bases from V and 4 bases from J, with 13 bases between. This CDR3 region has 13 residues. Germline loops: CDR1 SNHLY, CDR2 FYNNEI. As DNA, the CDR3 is TGTGCCAGCACCATAGGGTCTGGCACTGAAGCTTTCTTT. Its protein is CASTIGSGTEAFF. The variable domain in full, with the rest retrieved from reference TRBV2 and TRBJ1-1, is EPEVTQTPSHQVTQMGQEVILRCVPISNHLYFYWYRQILGQKVEFLVSFYNNEISEKSEIFDDQFSVERPDGSNFTLKIRSTKLEDSAMYFCASTIGSGTEAFFGQGTRLTVV.

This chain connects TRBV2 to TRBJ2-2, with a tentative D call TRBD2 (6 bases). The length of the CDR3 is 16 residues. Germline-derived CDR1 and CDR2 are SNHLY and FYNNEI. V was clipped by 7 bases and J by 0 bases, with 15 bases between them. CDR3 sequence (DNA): TGTGCCAGCAACCCGGGACTTGAAGCGAACACCGGGGAGCTGTTTTTT. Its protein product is CASNPGLEANTGELFF.

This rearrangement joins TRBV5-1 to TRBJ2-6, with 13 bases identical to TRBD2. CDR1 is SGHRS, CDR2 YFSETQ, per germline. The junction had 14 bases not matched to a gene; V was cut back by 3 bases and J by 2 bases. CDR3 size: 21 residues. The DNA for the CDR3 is TGCGCCAGCAGCTCTCCCGGGACTAGCGGGGCCAATGTCCCTGGGGCCAACGTCCTGACTTTC. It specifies CASSSPGTSGANVPGANVLTF.

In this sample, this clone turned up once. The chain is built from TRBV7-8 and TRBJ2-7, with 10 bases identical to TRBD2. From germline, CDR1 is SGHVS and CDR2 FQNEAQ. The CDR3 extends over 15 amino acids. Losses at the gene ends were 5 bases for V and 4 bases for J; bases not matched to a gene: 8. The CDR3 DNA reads TGTGCCAGCAGCCCCGGACTAGCGGTTCGATACGAGCAGTACTTC. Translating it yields CASSPGLAVRYEQYF.

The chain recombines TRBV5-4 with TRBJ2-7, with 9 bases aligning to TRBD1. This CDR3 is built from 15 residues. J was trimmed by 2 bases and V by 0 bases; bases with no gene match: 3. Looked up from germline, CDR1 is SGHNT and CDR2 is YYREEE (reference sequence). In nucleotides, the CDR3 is TGTGCCAGCAGCTTGGGTGGACAGGGGACCTACGAGCAGTACTTC. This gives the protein CASSLGGQGTYEQYF.

The CDR3, as DNA: TGTGCCAGCAGATCTTACACCGGGGAGCTGTTTTTT. Translated, it gives CASRSYTGELFF. The gene calls are TRBV6-5 and TRBJ2-2; D is uncertain. Looked up from germline, CDR1 is MNHEY and CDR2 is SVGAGI. The CDR3 totals 12 residues. The V and J ends lost 6 bases and 3 bases respectively, with 5 bases between them.

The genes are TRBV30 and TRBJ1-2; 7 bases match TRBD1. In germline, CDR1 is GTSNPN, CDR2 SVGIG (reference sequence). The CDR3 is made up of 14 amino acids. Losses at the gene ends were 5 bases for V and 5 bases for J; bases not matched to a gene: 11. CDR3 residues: CAWGRRGPLYGYTF. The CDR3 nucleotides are TGTGCCTGGGGCCGTAGGGGGCCCTTGTATGGCTACACCTTC. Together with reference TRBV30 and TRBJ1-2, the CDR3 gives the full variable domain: SQTIHQWPATLVQPVGSPLSLECTVEGTSNPNLYWYRQAAGRGLQLLFYSVGIGQISSEVPQNLSASRPQDRQFILSSKKLLLSDSGFYLCAWGRRGPLYGYTFGSGTRLTVV.

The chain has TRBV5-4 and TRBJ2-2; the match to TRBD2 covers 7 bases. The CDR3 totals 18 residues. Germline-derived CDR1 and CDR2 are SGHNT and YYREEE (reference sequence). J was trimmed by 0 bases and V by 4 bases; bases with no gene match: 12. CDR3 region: CASSGAEKAGTNTGELFF. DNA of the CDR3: TGTGCCAGCAGCGGCGCTGAGAAAGCGGGAACGAACACCGGGGAGCTGTTTTTT.

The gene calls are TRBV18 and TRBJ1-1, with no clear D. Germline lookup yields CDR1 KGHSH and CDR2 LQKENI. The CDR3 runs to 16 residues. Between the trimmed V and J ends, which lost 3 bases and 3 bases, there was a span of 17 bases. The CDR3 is CASSPPRSALDTEAFF. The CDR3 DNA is TGTGCCAGCTCACCTCCACGTTCGGCTTTAGACACTGAAGCTTTCTTT.

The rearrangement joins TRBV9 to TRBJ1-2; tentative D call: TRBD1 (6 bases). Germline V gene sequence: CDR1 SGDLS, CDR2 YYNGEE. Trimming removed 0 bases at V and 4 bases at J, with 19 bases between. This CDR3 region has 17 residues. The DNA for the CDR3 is TGTGCCAGCAGCGTAGCCGTATGGGTCGAGGACAGCTATGGCTACACCTTC. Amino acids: CASSVAVWVEDSYGYTF.

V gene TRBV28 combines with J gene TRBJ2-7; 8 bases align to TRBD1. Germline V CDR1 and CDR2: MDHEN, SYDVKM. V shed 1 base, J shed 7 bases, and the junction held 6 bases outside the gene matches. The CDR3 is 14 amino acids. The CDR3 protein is CASSLYQGAQEQYF. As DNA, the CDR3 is TGTGCCAGCAGTTTATATCAGGGGGCGCAAGAGCAGTACTTC.

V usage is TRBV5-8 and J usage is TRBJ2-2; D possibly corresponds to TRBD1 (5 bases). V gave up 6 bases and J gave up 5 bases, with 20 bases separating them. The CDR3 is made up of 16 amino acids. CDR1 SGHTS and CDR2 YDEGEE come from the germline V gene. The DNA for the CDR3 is TGTGCCAGCACCCAATGGGGCAGGGCTTTAACCGGGGAGCTGTTTTTT. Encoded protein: CASTQWGRALTGELFF.

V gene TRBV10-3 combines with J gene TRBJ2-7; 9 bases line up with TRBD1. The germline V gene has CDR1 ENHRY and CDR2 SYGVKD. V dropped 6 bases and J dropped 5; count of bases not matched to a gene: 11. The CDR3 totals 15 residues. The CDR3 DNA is TGTGCCATCAGCCCGGGACAGGGACGGTCTGACGAGCAGTACTTC. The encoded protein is CAISPGQGRSDEQYF.

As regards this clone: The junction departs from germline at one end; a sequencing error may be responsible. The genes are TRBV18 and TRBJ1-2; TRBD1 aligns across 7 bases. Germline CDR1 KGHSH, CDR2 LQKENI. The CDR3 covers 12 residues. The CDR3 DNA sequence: TGTGCCAGCTCACCCGGGACAGACATCCTACTCTTC. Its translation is CASSPGTDILLF.

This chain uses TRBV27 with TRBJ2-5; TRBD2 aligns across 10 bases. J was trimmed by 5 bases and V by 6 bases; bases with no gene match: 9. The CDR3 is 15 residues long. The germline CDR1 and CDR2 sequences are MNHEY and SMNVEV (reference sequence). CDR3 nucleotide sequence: TGTGCCAGCAGACTAGCGGGACCTTTTTCGGAGACCCAGTACTTC. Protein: CASRLAGPFSETQYF.

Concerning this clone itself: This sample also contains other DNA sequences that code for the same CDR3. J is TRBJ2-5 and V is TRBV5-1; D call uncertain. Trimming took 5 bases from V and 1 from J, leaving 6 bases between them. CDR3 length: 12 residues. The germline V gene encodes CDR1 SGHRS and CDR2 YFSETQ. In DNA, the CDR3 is TGCGCCAGCAGTCTGAGCCAAGAGACCCAGTACTTC. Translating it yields CASSLSQETQYF.

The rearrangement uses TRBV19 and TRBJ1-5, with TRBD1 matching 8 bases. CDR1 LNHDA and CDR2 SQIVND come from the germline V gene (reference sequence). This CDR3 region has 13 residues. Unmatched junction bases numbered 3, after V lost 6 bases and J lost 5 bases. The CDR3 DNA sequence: TGTGCCAGTAGGACAGGGGTCTATCAGCCCCAGCATTTT. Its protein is CASRTGVYQPQHF.

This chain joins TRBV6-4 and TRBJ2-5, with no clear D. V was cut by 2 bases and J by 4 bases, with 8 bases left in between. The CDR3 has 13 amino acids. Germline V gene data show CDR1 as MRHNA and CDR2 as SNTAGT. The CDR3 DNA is TGTGCCAGCAGTGACGAAATGGGAGAGACCCAGTACTTC. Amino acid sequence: CASSDEMGETQYF.

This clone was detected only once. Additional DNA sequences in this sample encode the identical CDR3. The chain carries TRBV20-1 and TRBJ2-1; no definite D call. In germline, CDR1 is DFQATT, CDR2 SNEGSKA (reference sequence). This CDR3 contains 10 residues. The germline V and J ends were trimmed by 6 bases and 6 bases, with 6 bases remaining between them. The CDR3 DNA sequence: TGCAGTGCGGGCGTCAATGAGCAGTTCTTC. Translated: CSAGVNEQFF.